The present T cell receptor (beta chain) was sequenced within a study of blood T cell repertoires in COVID-19. For the study at large: In each case, the material was cDNA or gDNA derived from T cells, B-cell-depleted T cells, or PBMCs.

The junction had 4 bases not matched to a gene; V was cut back by 3 bases and J by 0 bases. CDR1 and CDR2 from the germline V gene are SGHRS and YFSETQ. The CDR3 loop spans 16 amino acids. Study processing details: It was from reference gene primer amplification that nucleated cell counts were estimated. Using immunoSEQ multiplex PCR, the repertoire was profiled, and TCRdb retains in-frame clones only, with some absent. That table furnishes V, J and clone size, whereas the DNA furnished D and trimming. The sample lists about 190,000 clones; roughly 78% were seen once. This clone was counted between two and nine times.

Sequenced material: peripheral blood. This chain connects TRBV5-1 to TRBJ2-1, with TRBD1 identical over 9 bases. The TCR was taken from a woman at least 80 years old with active or convalescent COVID-19. The CDR3 protein is CASSWTGVSSYNEQFF. CDR3 nucleotides: TGCGCCAGCAGCTGGACAGGGGTAAGCTCCTACAATGAGCAGTTCTTC.